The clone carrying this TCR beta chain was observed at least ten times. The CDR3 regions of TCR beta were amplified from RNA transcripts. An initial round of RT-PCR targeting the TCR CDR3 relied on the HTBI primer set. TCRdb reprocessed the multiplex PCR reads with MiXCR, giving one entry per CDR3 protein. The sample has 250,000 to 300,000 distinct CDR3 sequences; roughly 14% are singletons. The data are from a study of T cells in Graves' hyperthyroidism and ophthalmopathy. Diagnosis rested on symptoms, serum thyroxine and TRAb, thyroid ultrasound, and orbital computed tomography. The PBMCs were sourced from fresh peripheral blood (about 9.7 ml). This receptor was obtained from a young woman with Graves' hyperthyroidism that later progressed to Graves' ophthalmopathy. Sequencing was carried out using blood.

The CDR3, as DNA: TGTGCCTGGATCCCCAGGGGGCGATTGTACGAGCAGTACTTC. It specifies CAWIPRGRLYEQYF. The V call is TRBV30, the J call TRBJ2-7; 8 bases match TRBD1. With 4 bases clipped from V and 4 bases from J, the junction kept 9 bases outside the gene matches. Germline V gene sequence: CDR1 GTSNPN, CDR2 SVGIG (reference sequence). The CDR3 sequence is 14 residues long.